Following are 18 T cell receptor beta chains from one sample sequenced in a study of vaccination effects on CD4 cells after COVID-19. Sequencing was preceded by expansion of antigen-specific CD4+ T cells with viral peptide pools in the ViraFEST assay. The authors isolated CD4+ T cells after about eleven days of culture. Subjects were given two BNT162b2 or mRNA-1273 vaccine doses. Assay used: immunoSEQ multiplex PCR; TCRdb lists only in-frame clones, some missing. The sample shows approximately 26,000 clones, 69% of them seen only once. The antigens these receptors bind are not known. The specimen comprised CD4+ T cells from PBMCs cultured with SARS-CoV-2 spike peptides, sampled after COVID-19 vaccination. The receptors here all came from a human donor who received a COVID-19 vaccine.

The CDR3 DNA sequence: TGTGCTAGTGGTTTGGTCCCGACCGGACTAGCGGGAGCTCAATCACGGTACGAGCAGTACTTC. This translates into CASGLVPTGLAGAQSRYEQYF. The rearrangement joins TRBV12-5 to TRBJ2-7; 13 nucleotides match TRBD2. The germline V gene has CDR1 LGHNT and CDR2 FRNRAP. The V and J ends lost 0 bases and 4 bases, in that order; junction bases with no gene match: 18. The CDR3 is made up of 21 amino acids.

CDR3: CAISELQGESYGYTF. The CDR3 bases are TGTGCCATCAGTGAGTTACAGGGAGAGAGCTATGGCTACACCTTC. This chain links TRBV10-3 with TRBJ1-2; D is possibly TRBD1 (6 bases). Looked up from germline, CDR1 is ENHRY and CDR2 is SYGVKD. The CDR3 spans 15 residues. V gave up 1 base and J gave up 4 bases, with 13 bases separating them.

The DNA for the CDR3 is TGTGCCAGCTCACCGGGGGGTGGCTACACCTTC. Residues: CASSPGGGYTF. This chain connects TRBV18 to TRBJ1-2; maybe TRBD1 (5 bases). Germline assignment: CDR1 KGHSH and CDR2 LQKENI. The CDR3 extends over 11 amino acids. Between the trimmed V and J ends, which lost 3 bases and 7 bases, there was a span of 6 bases.

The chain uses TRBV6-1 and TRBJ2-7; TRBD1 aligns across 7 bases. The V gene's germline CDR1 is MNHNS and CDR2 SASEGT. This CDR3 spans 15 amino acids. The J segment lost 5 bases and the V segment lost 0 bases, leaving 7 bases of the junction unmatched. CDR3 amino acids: CASSEAEGTGDEQYF. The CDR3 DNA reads TGTGCCAGCAGTGAAGCCGAGGGAACAGGGGACGAGCAGTACTTC.

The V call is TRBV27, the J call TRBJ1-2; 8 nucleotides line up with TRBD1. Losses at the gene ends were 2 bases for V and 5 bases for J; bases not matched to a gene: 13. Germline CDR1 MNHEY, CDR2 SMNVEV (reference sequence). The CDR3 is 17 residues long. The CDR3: CASSLKSGRGRLYGYTF. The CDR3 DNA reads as TGTGCCAGCAGTTTAAAGTCCGGCAGGGGGCGGTTATATGGCTACACCTTC.

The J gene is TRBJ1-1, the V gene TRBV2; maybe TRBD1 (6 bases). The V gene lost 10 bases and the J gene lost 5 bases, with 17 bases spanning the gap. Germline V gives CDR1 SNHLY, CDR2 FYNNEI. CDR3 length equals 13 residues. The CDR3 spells CAIQVGGLTEAFF. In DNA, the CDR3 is TGTGCCATCCAGGTCGGGGGGCTGACTGAAGCTTTCTTT. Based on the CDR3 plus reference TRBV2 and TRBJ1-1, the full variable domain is EPEVTQTPSHQVTQMGQEVILRCVPISNHLYFYWYRQILGQKVEFLVSFYNNEISEKSEIFDDQFSVERPDGSNFTLKIRSTKLEDSAMYFCAIQVGGLTEAFFGQGTRLTVV.

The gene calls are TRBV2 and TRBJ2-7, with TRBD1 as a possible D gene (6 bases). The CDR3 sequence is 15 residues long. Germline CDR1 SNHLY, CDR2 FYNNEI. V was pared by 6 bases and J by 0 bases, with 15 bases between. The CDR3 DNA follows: TGTGCCAGCAGCGCAGGGGACGCCGCCTCCTACGAGCAGTACTTC. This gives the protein CASSAGDAASYEQYF.

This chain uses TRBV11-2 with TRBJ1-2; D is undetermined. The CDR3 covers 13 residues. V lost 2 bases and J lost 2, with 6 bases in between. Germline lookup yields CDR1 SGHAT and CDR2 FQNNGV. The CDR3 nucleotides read TGTGCCAGCAGCTTATCAACCAACTATGGCTACACCTTC. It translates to CASSLSTNYGYTF.

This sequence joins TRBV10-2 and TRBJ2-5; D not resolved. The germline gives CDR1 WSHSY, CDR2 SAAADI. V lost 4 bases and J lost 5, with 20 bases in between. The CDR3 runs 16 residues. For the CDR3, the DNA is TGCGCCAGCAGTGCGAACCTTAGAGGTCGGGCTGAGACCCAGTACTTC. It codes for CASSANLRGRAETQYF.

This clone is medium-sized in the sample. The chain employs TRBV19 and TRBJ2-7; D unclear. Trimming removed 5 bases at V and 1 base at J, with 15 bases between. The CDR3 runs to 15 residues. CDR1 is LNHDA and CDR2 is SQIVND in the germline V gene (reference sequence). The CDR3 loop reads CASSFRHLESYEQYF. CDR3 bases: TGTGCCAGTAGTTTCCGACATTTAGAATCCTACGAGCAGTACTTC.

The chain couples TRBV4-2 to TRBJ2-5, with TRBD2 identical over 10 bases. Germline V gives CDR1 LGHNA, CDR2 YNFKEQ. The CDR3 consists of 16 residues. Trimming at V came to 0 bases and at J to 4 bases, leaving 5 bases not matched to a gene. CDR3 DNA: TGTGCCAGCAGCCAAGATGGCGCTAGCGGGAGAGAGACCCAGTACTTC. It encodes CASSQDGASGRETQYF.

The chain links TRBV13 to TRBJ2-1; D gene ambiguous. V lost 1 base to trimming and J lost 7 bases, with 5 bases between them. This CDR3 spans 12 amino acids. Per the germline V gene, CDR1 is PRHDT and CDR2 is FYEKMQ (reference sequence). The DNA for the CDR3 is TGTGCCAGCAGCTTAGAAGCTAATGAGCAGTTCTTC. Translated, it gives CASSLEANEQFF.

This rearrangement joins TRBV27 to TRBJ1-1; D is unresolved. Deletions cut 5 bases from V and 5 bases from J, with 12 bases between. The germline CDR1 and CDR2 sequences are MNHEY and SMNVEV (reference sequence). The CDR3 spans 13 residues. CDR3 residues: CASSREVSTEAFF. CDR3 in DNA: TGTGCCAGCAGTCGTGAAGTTTCGACTGAAGCTTTCTTT.

The CDR3 DNA is TGTGCCAGTAGTATCTCAAACCAAGAGACCCAGTACTTC. Protein product: CASSISNQETQYF. This chain joins TRBV19 and TRBJ2-5; no clear D. The V end lost 3 bases, the J end lost 0 bases, and 5 bases lay between the germline ends. Germline CDR1 is LNHDA and CDR2 is SQIVND (reference sequence). This CDR3 contains 13 residues.

The CDR3 DNA follows: TGTGCCAGCAGTCAACAGGGGAACACTGAAGCTTTCTTT. This sequence encodes CASSQQGNTEAFF. This chain uses TRBV3-1 (or the pseudogene TRBV3-2) with TRBJ1-1; D might be TRBD1 (6 bases). The CDR3 loop spans 13 amino acids. Germline V CDR1 and CDR2: LGHDT, YNNKEL (reference sequence). V shed 6 bases and J shed 1 base, with 9 bases lying between them.

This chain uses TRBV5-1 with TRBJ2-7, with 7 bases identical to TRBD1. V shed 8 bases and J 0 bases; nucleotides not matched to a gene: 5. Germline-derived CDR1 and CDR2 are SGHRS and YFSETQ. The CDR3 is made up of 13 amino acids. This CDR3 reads CARDGQVSYEQYF. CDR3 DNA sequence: TGCGCCAGGGACGGACAGGTCTCCTACGAGCAGTACTTC.

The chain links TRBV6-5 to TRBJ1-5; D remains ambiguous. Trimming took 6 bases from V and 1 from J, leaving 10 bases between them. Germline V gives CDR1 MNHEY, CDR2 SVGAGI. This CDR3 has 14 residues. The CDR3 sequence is CASSADGSNQPQHF. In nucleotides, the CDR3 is TGTGCCAGCAGCGCGGACGGAAGCAATCAGCCCCAGCATTTT.

The CDR3 region is CASSMTSGTSTDTQYF. CDR3 in DNA: TGCGCCAGCAGCATGACTAGCGGAACTAGCACAGATACGCAGTATTTT. V is TRBV5-1 and J is TRBJ2-3, with 9 bases lining up with TRBD2. CDR1 is SGHRS, CDR2 YFSETQ, per germline. The CDR3 totals 16 residues. Trimming cost V 4 bases and J 0 bases; bases outside gene matches: 6.